A single T cell receptor beta chain is shown here with its context. As yet, its antigen is unknown. Caucasian individuals from Russia who were healthy and aged roughly 6 to 100 acted as donors. They isolated at least 7 million PBMCs from each sample. This CDR3 region has 14 residues. V was shortened by 4 bases and J by 4 bases, with 13 bases between the two germline ends. In germline, CDR1 is MNHNS, CDR2 SASEGT. The data are from a study of blood T cells in healthy people across ages. Overall study results and limits: Long-lived donors exceeded aged donors in naive CD4+ cells and diversity. A strong correlation was seen between TCR beta diversity and naive T cell percentage.

Then a second PCR, running about 6 to 11 cycles, was carried out with a sample-barcoded 5' primer and a J-beta primer mix. TCRdb re-analysed the 5' RACE reads in MiXCR, keeping a single row per CDR3 protein. The sample consists of roughly 1,700,000 distinct CDR3 sequences, under 30% of them appearing once. Source material: blood. The chain carries TRBV6-1 and TRBJ1-2; D is possibly TRBD1 (5 bases). This TCR was sampled from a woman under 40 in good health. The CDR3 DNA reads as TGTGCCAGCAGTGGCCAGGGCTTCGGCTATGGCTACACCTTC. It encodes CASSGQGFGYGYTF.